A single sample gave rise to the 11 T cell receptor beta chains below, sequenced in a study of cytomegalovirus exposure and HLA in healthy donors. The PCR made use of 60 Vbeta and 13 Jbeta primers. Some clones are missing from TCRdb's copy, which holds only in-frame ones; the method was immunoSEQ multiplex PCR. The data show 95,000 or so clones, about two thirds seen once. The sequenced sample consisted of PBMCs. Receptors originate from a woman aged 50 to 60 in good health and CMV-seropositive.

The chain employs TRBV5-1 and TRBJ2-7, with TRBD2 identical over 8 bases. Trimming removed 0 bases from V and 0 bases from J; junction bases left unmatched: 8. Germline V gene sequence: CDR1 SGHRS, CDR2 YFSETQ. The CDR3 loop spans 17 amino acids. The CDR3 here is CASSLGPSGQSSYEQYF. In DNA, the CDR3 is TGCGCCAGCAGCTTGGGCCCTAGCGGGCAAAGCTCCTACGAGCAGTACTTC.

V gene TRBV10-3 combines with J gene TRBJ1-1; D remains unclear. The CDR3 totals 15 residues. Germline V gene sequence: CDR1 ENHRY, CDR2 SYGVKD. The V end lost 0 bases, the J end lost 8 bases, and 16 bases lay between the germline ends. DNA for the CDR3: TGTGCCATCAGTGAGTCGGAGTTGAGATCAAGCGAAGCTTTCTTT. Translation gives CAISESELRSSEAFF.

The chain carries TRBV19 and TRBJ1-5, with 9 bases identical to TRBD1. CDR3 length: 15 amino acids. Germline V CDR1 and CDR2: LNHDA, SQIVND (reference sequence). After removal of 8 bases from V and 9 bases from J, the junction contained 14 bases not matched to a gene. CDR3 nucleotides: TGTGCCAGTCGCCAAGGGACGGGACAGGGATGGCCCCAGCATTTT. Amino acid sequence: CASRQGTGQGWPQHF.

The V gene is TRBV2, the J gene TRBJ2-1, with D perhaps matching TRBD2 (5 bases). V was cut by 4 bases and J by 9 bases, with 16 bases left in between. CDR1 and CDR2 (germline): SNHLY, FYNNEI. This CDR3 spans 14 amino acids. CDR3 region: CASSVRRGGFEQFF. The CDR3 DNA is TGTGCCAGCAGTGTCCGACGAGGAGGCTTTGAGCAGTTCTTC.

CDR3 loop: CASSRTGVGELFF. CDR3 DNA: TGTGCCAGCAGTCGGACAGGGGTAGGGGAGCTGTTTTTT. The V gene is TRBV6-5, the J gene TRBJ2-2; TRBD1 matches at 9 bases. With 5 bases clipped from V and 8 bases from J, the junction kept 3 bases outside the gene matches. The CDR3 is 13 amino acids. Germline V lookup: CDR1 MNHEY, CDR2 SVGAGI.

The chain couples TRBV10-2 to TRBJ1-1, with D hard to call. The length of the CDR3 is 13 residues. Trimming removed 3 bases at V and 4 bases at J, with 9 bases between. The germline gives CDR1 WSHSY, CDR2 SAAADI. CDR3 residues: CASSEFARTEAFF. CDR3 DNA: TGCGCCAGCAGTGAATTTGCGCGCACTGAAGCTTTCTTT.

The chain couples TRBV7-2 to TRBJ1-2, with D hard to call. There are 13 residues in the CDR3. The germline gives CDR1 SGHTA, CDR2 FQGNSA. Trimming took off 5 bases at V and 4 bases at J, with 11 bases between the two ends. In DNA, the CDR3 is TGTGCCAGCAGCCACCCCCTCGGCTATGGCTACACCTTC. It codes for CASSHPLGYGYTF. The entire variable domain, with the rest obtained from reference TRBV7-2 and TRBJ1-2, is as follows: GAGVSQSPSNKVTEKGKDVELRCDPISGHTALYWYRQSLGQGLEFLIYFQGNSAPDKSGLPSDRFSAERTGGSVSTLTIQRTQQEDSAVYLCASSHPLGYGYTFGSGTRLTVV.

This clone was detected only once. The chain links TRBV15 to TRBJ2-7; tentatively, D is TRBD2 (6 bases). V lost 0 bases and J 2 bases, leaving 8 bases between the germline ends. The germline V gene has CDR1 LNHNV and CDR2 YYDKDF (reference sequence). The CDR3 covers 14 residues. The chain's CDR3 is CATSRDRLAYEQYF. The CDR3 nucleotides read TGTGCCACCAGCAGAGATAGACTAGCCTACGAGCAGTACTTC.

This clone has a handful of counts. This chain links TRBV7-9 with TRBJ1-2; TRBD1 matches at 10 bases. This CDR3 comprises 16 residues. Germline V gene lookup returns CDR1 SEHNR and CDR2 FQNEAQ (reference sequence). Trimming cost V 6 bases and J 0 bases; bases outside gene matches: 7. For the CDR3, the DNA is TGTGCCAGCAGTTCTACCGGGACAGGGGCTAACTATGGCTACACCTTC. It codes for CASSSTGTGANYGYTF.

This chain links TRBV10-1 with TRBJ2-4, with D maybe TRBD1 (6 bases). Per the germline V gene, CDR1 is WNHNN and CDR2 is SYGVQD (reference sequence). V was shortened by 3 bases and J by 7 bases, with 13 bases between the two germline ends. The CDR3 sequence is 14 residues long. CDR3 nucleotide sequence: TGCGCCAGCAGTGATCCAGGGGTGGATAACATTCAGTACTTC. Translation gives CASSDPGVDNIQYF.

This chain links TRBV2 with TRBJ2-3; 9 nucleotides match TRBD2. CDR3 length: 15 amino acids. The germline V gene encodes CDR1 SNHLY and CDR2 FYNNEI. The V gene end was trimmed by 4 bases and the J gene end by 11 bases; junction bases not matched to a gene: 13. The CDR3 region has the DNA TGTGCCAGCAGTGGGGTTAGCGGGAGAACCCTCCGGCAGTATTTT. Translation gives CASSGVSGRTLRQYF. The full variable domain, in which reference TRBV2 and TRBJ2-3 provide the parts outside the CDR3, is EPEVTQTPSHQVTQMGQEVILRCVPISNHLYFYWYRQILGQKVEFLVSFYNNEISEKSEIFDDQFSVERPDGSNFTLKIRSTKLEDSAMYFCASSGVSGRTLRQYFGPGTRLTVL.